These 20 T cell receptor beta chains came from one sample sequenced in a study of CD8+CD57+ T cells in acquired aplastic anemia. The template used for profiling TCR beta VDJ and CDR3 was genomic DNA. From the reads, TCRdb called clonotypes with MiXCR, one entry per CDR3 protein. This sample has under 150,000 distinct CDR3 sequences; almost 40% occur once, and the top ten carry about 3%. Patients picked for sequencing had shown CD8+CD57+ cell expansion detected by flow cytometry. The sample was sorted CD4+, CD8+, or CD8+CD57+ T cells (not recorded which) from PBMCs. These receptors were collected from a human donor with aplastic anemia.

In this sample, this clonotype turned up many times. The V and J genes are TRBV20-1 and TRBJ1-5, with TRBD1 matching over 10 bases. The CDR3 covers 14 residues. CDR1 is DFQATT, CDR2 SNEGSKA, per germline (reference sequence). J gave up 11 bases and V 3 bases, and 10 bases lay outside the gene matches. CDR3 region: CSASYRDRGGAQHF. The CDR3 bases are TGCAGTGCTAGCTACCGGGACAGGGGAGGGGCCCAGCATTTT.

Of note for this clonotype: This CDR3 fails to terminate in the conserved phenylalanine or tryptophan, so it likely reflects a read error. The V call is TRBV20-1, the J call TRBJ2-3; D call uncertain. The CDR3 sequence is 11 residues long. V lost 3 bases to trimming and J lost 4 bases, with 5 bases between them. The germline CDR1 and CDR2 sequences are DFQATT and SNEGSKA (reference sequence). The CDR3 sequence: CSASPSDTQYL. The CDR3 DNA follows: TGCAGTGCTAGCCCGTCAGATACGCAGTATCTT.

The chain recombines TRBV25-1 with TRBJ1-3; maybe TRBD1 (6 bases). Germline V gives CDR1 MGHDK, CDR2 SYGVNS. CDR3 size: 18 residues. The V end lost 4 bases, the J end lost 0 bases, and 19 bases lay between the germline ends. The CDR3 spells CASSGLQGRRSSGNTIYF. The CDR3 coding sequence is TGTGCCAGCAGTGGATTACAGGGCCGGAGGTCCTCTGGAAACACCATATATTTT.

This clonotype was recorded at least ten times. This chain connects TRBV5-4 to TRBJ2-1; D unresolved. This CDR3 region has 12 residues. V was clipped by 3 bases and J by 8 bases, with 9 bases between them. The germline gives CDR1 SGHNT, CDR2 YYREEE (reference sequence). The CDR3 sequence is CASSSPGDEQFF. For the CDR3, the DNA is TGTGCCAGCAGCTCCCCTGGAGATGAGCAGTTCTTC.

The gene calls are TRBV7-8 and TRBJ2-7; D not resolved. The V and J ends lost 5 bases and 7 bases respectively, with 12 bases between them. The germline gives CDR1 SGHVS, CDR2 FQNEAQ. The CDR3 has 12 residues. CDR3 nucleotides: TGTGCCAGCAGCCCGCCGGACGGGGAGCAGTACTTC. This codes for CASSPPDGEQYF. Together with reference TRBV7-8 and TRBJ2-7, the CDR3 gives the full variable domain: GAGVSQSPRYKVAKRGQDVALRCDPISGHVSLFWYQQALGQGPEFLTYFQNEAQLDKSGLPSDRFFAERPEGSVSTLKIQRTQQEDSAVYLCASSPPDGEQYFGPGTRLTVT.

This sequence joins TRBV20-1 and TRBJ1-1; D possibly corresponds to TRBD1 (5 bases). Germline-derived CDR1 and CDR2 are DFQATT and SNEGSKA (reference sequence). V lost 4 bases, J lost 4 bases, and 16 bases lay in between. The CDR3 loop spans 14 amino acids. CDR3 residues: CSAKKEGGGTEAFF. The CDR3 DNA follows: TGCAGTGCTAAAAAGGAGGGTGGGGGCACTGAAGCTTTCTTT.

At least ten counts were recorded for this clonotype. J is TRBJ1-2 and V is TRBV9, with no clear D. The CDR3 runs 14 residues. V lost 0 bases to trimming and J lost 2 bases, with 8 bases between them. Germline V gives CDR1 SGDLS, CDR2 YYNGEE. CDR3: CASSVGRPNYGYTF. The CDR3 DNA follows: TGTGCCAGCAGCGTAGGAAGACCGAACTATGGCTACACCTTC.

Concerning this clonotype: Just one base apart from a much larger clone, this may be a read error. This sequence joins TRBV11-2 and TRBJ2-1, with TRBD1 identical over 7 bases. The germline gives CDR1 SGHAT, CDR2 FQNNGV. CDR3 length: 16 amino acids. CDR3 region: CAGSPPSSTGWSEQFF. For the CDR3, the DNA is TGTGCCGGCAGCCCACCCTCGTCGACAGGGTGGAGTGAGCAGTTCTTC.

The chain is built from TRBV29-1 and TRBJ1-2; TRBD1 might be the D (6 bases). The length of the CDR3 is 12 residues. Germline V gene sequence: CDR1 SQVTM, CDR2 ANQGSEA. The V end was cut by 6 bases, the J end by 7 bases, with 15 bases between. CDR3 in DNA: TGCAGCGTGCCGCGGGGGGGCAGTGGCTACACCTTC. This gives the protein CSVPRGGSGYTF.

This sequence joins TRBV3-1 and TRBJ1-2; TRBD1 agrees at 10 bases. The length of the CDR3 is 15 residues. V dropped 7 bases and J dropped 5; count of bases not matched to a gene: 10. CDR1 and CDR2 from the germline V gene are LGHDT and YNNKEL (reference sequence). The DNA of the CDR3 is TGTGCCAGCACACCCTCCGGGACAGGGGCTTATGGCTACACCTTC. As protein: CASTPSGTGAYGYTF.

In the case of this clonotype: A read error may account for a junction end that differs from germline. The gene calls are TRBV18 and TRBJ1-1; unclear D gene. CDR1 and CDR2 from the germline V gene are KGHSH and LQKENI. The CDR3 length is 13 residues. The CDR3 sequence: CASSPLAGSEALF. The CDR3 DNA is TGTGCCAGCTCACCACTCGCTGGCAGTGAAGCTCTCTTT. The full variable domain, with the rest looked up from reference TRBV18 and TRBJ1-1, is NAGVMQNPRHLVRRRGQEARLRCSPMKGHSHVYWYRQLPEEGLKFMVYLQKENIIDESGMPKERFSAEFPKEGPSILRIQQVVRGDSAAYFCASSPLAGSEALFGQGTRLTVV.

This clonotype was found many times. The gene calls are TRBV3-1 and TRBJ2-7; 8 positions match TRBD1. Germline CDR1 is LGHDT and CDR2 is YNNKEL (reference sequence). This CDR3 is 15 amino acids long. Germline trimming cut 0 bases from V and 3 bases from J; bases unmatched to any gene: 4. The CDR3 spells CASSQDAGQGYEQYF. The CDR3 DNA reads TGTGCCAGCAGCCAAGACGCTGGACAGGGCTACGAGCAGTACTTC.

A word on this clonotype: A clone one base away is much larger, so this may be a read error. V gene TRBV5-1 combines with J gene TRBJ1-1, with D possibly matching TRBD1 (5 bases). The CDR3 consists of 14 residues. Germline values: CDR1 SGHRS, CDR2 YFSETQ. V gave up 4 bases and J gave up 4 bases, with 14 bases separating them. CDR3 nucleotide sequence: TGCGCCAGCAGCATGGGACCCGTGAGCACTGAAGCTTTCTTT. Protein sequence: CASSMGPVSTEAFF.

This clonotype appeared many times. The rearrangement joins TRBV11-2 to TRBJ2-7, with D uncertain. The CDR3 covers 14 residues. V was shortened by 0 bases and J by 7 bases, with 13 bases between the two germline ends. Germline lookup yields CDR1 SGHAT and CDR2 FQNNGV. CDR3 loop: CASSLDKAFGEQYF. CDR3 DNA: TGTGCCAGCAGCTTAGATAAGGCCTTCGGGGAGCAGTACTTC. Full variable domain (rest looked up from reference TRBV11-2 and TRBJ2-7): EAGVAQSPRYKIIEKRQSVAFWCNPISGHATLYWYQQILGQGPKLLIQFQNNGVVDDSQLPKDRFSAERLKGVDSTLKIQPAKLEDSAVYLCASSLDKAFGEQYFGPGTRLTVT.

This clonotype showed up many times. The chain combines TRBV7-9 with TRBJ2-7; tentatively, D is TRBD2 (5 bases). The germline CDR1 and CDR2 sequences are SEHNR and FQNEAQ (reference sequence). This CDR3 is built from 13 residues. V lost 4 bases and J 7 bases, leaving 14 bases between the germline ends. The chain's CDR3 is CASSSSGLEEQYV. The CDR3 DNA reads as TGTGCCAGCAGCTCGTCGGGGTTAGAGGAGCAGTACGTC.

Worth noting for this clonotype: At one of its ends the junction is not consistent with the germline gene, which may arise from a read error. This chain connects TRBV28 to TRBJ1-3; no clear D gene. Germline lookup yields CDR1 MDHEN and CDR2 SYDVKM. There are 15 residues in the CDR3. CDR3 coding DNA: TGTGCCCGCAGTCCCTCTTTGGGCAGCCGAAACACCATATATTTT. Its translation: CARSPSLGSRNTIYF.

This chain uses TRBV25-1 with TRBJ2-7; D is tentatively TRBD1 or TRBD2 (5 bases each). Germline values: CDR1 MGHDK, CDR2 SYGVNS. This CDR3 is built from 14 residues. Trimming shortened V by 5 bases and J by 3 bases, and 14 bases separated the two germline ends. CDR3 sequence reads: CASSYERGSYEQYF. Here the CDR3 DNA reads TGTGCCAGCAGTTACGAACGGGGCAGCTACGAGCAGTACTTC.

The V and J genes are TRBV5-1 and TRBJ1-1; TRBD1 aligns across 9 bases. There are 14 residues in the CDR3. V trimming: 4 bases; J trimming: 5 bases; junction bases outside the gene matches: 6. Germline loops: CDR1 SGHRS, CDR2 YFSETQ. The chain's CDR3 is CASSLGTGTTEAFF. CDR3 coding DNA: TGCGCCAGCAGCCTTGGGACAGGGACGACTGAAGCTTTCTTT.

This clonotype was counted at least ten times. V usage is TRBV7-2 and J usage is TRBJ2-7; TRBD1 agrees at 12 bases. This CDR3 spans 15 amino acids. Unmatched junction bases numbered 1, after V lost 1 base and J lost 3 bases. The germline V gene encodes CDR1 SGHTA and CDR2 FQGNSA. CDR3 DNA: TGTGCCAGCAGCTTAGGGGACAGGGGGCACTACGAGCAGTACTTC. Encoded protein: CASSLGDRGHYEQYF.

The chain recombines TRBV13 with TRBJ1-1; tentatively, D is TRBD1 (5 bases). Germline lookup yields CDR1 PRHDT and CDR2 FYEKMQ (reference sequence). The CDR3 consists of 14 residues. Trimming took off 6 bases at V and 1 base at J, with 12 bases between the two ends. The CDR3 DNA is TGTGCCAGCAGTTCGGGACGGAGGAACACTGAAGCTTTCTTT. Translating it yields CASSSGRRNTEAFF. The full variable domain, rest sourced from reference TRBV13 and TRBJ1-1, is AAGVIQSPRHLIKEKRETATLKCYPIPRHDTVYWYQQGPGQDPQFLISFYEKMQSDKGSIPDRFSAQQFSDYHSELNMSSLELGDSALYFCASSSGRRNTEAFFGQGTRLTVV.